This T cell receptor beta chain was recorded in a study of CD8+ T cells in alopecia areata. Across the study: Those patients who were treated received oral tofacitinib, which was given at 5 to 10 mg twice daily for moderate-to-severe alopecia areata. Treatment with tofacitinib (6 to 18 months) was followed by 6 months off drug. Study-level points and caveats: Scalp and blood retained many expanded lesional clones during tofacitinib. The study found TCR sharing across patients less clear than in mice, possibly for HLA reasons.

Of note for this clone: Its antigen is not known.

RNA extraction and reverse transcription yielded cDNA as sequencing template. The table came from immunoSEQ multiplex PCR; TCRdb's copy has only in-frame clones and leaves some out. The table lists about 210,000 clones, around three fifths of them singletons, with around 4.2% in the top ten. Germline CDR1 is MNHEY and CDR2 is SMNVEV (reference sequence). This CDR3 spans 14 amino acids. Trimming stripped 0 bases from V and 1 base from J, with 3 bases between. As to treatment: oral pan-JAK inhibitor, 5-10 mg twice daily. V and J are TRBV27 and TRBJ2-2; D unclear. The clonotype was recovered from a human donor with alopecia areata. The material sequenced was CD4+ T cells sorted from blood, taken at week 4, from a patient treated with tofacitinib. The CDR3 loop is CASSLSRNTGELFF. The CDR3 DNA reads as TGTGCCAGCAGTTTATCAAGGAACACCGGGGAGCTGTTTTTT.